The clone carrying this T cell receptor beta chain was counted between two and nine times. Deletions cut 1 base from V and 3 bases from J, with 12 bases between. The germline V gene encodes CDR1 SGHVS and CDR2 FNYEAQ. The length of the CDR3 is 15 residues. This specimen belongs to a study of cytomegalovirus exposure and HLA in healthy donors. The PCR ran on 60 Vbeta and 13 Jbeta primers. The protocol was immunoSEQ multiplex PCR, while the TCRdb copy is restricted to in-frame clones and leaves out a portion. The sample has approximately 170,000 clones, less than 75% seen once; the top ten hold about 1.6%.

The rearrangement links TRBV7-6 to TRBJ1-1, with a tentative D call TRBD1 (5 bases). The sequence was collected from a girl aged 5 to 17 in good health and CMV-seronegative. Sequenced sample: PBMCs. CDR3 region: CASSLDAGGHTEAFF. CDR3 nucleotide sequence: TGTGCCAGCAGCTTAGATGCGGGGGGTCACACTGAAGCTTTCTTT.